What follows are 3 T cell receptor beta chains derived from one specimen sequenced in a study of blood T cell repertoires in COVID-19. The assay was immunoSEQ multiplex PCR, and TCRdb's table has in-frame clones only and misses some. The data contain 310,000 or so clones, roughly 82% of them singletons. The sequenced material came from peripheral blood. The origin of the receptors is a woman between 50 and 59 years old with acute or convalescent COVID-19.

The chain is built from TRBV7-2 and TRBJ2-7, with D tentatively TRBD2 (6 bases). Germline CDR1 and CDR2: SGHTA and FQGNSA. V was cut by 6 bases and J by 1 base, with 13 bases left in between. This CDR3 contains 14 residues. The CDR3: CASRVTGRSYEQYF. CDR3 DNA sequence: TGTGCCAGCAGGGTGACCGGGAGATCCTACGAGCAGTACTTC.

The chain joins TRBV27 to TRBJ2-7; a possible D gene is TRBD1 (6 bases). Trimming stripped 6 bases from V and 5 bases from J, with 17 bases between. From germline, CDR1 is MNHEY and CDR2 SMNVEV (reference sequence). This CDR3 is built from 14 residues. CDR3 sequence (DNA): TGTGCCAGCAGCCCTGGACAGTTTGGCGACGAGCAGTACTTC. It encodes CASSPGQFGDEQYF.

This clone was picked up a small number of times. The chain joins TRBV2 to TRBJ1-1, with TRBD1 matching over 7 bases. CDR3 length: 13 residues. With 6 bases clipped from V and 5 bases from J, the junction kept 6 bases outside the gene matches. Germline V gene lookup returns CDR1 SNHLY and CDR2 FYNNEI. Here the CDR3 DNA reads TGTGCCAGCAGCCGAGGGGGCGGGACTGAAGCTTTCTTT. Translated, it gives CASSRGGGTEAFF.